Presented here are 32 T cell receptor beta chains from one specimen sequenced in a study of CD8 T cells in Susac syndrome. Random-hexamer reverse transcription was applied to roughly 0.5 to 1 ug RNA. TCRdb re-derived calls from the immunoSEQ multiplex PCR reads in MiXCR, one entry per CDR3 protein. The sample carries about 130,000 distinct CDR3 sequences, about 95% recorded once. Source material: CD8+ T cells from PBMCs. Receptors originate from a human donor with Susac syndrome.

The gene calls are TRBV20-1 and TRBJ2-5; D not certain. CDR1 is DFQATT and CDR2 is SNEGSKA in the germline V gene (reference sequence). The CDR3 covers 16 residues. The germline V and J ends were trimmed by 2 bases and 3 bases, with 19 bases remaining between them. The CDR3 nucleotides are TGCAGTGCTAGACCCTACGACACCACGGTGGAAGAGACCCAGTACTTC. Encoded protein: CSARPYDTTVEETQYF.

The CDR3 DNA sequence: TGTGCCAGCAGCTCTTCCCTGACCCCCTACGAGCAGTACTTC. Residues: CASSSSLTPYEQYF. J is TRBJ2-7 and V is TRBV7-9; D call uncertain. This CDR3 contains 14 residues. Germline values: CDR1 SEHNR, CDR2 FQNEAQ (reference sequence). Deletions cut 4 bases from V and 2 bases from J, with 12 bases between. Full variable domain (outside the CDR3, taken from reference TRBV7-9 and TRBJ2-7): DTGVSQNPRHKITKRGQNVTFRCDPISEHNRLYWYRQTLGQGPEFLTYFQNEAQLEKSRLLSDRFSAERPKGSFSTLEIQRTEQGDSAMYLCASSSSLTPYEQYFGPGTRLTVT.

The rearrangement links TRBV9 to TRBJ1-1; 9 positions match TRBD1. Germline V gene sequence: CDR1 SGDLS, CDR2 YYNGEE. The length of the CDR3 is 17 residues. Trimming at V came to 3 bases and at J to 4 bases, leaving 13 bases not matched to a gene. In DNA, the CDR3 is TGTGCCAGCAGCGAGACCACGGGACAGGGATTGGCCACTGAAGCTTTCTTT. It codes for CASSETTGQGLATEAFF.

The V call is TRBV29-1, the J call TRBJ1-4, with D maybe TRBD1 (5 bases). Trimming removed 6 bases at V and 0 bases at J, with 17 bases between. Per germline, CDR1 SQVTM and CDR2 ANQGSEA. The CDR3 is 16 residues long. The CDR3 here is CSVGLTEFATNEKLFF. The DNA of the CDR3 is TGCAGCGTGGGATTGACAGAGTTCGCAACTAATGAAAAACTGTTTTTT.

This clonotype was seen a single time. V usage is TRBV5-4 and J usage is TRBJ2-5; no definite D call. Germline assignment: CDR1 SGHNT and CDR2 YYREEE (reference sequence). The CDR3 is 14 amino acids. V was cut by 4 bases and J by 2 bases, with 12 bases left in between. CDR3 DNA: TGTGCCAGCAGCCCGAACGCAGTACAAGAGACCCAGTACTTC. It is translated as CASSPNAVQETQYF.

This rearrangement joins TRBV4-1 to TRBJ2-5, with D unclear. CDR1 and CDR2 from the germline V gene are MGHRA and YSYEKL. The V gene lost 1 base and the J gene lost 1 base, with 7 bases spanning the gap. This CDR3 has 14 residues. CDR3 sequence: CASSQGDSQETQYF. DNA of the CDR3: TGCGCCAGCAGCCAAGGTGACTCCCAAGAGACCCAGTACTTC.

The chain joins TRBV5-6 to TRBJ2-1; D is uncertain. CDR1 and CDR2 (germline): SGHDT, YYEEEE. The CDR3 has 13 residues. The V end lost 4 bases, the J end lost 6 bases, and 11 bases lay between the germline ends. Here the CDR3 reads CASSPPHLNEQFF. The CDR3 nucleotides are TGTGCCAGCAGCCCCCCCCACCTCAATGAGCAGTTCTTC.

This chain uses TRBV30 with TRBJ2-2; D is uncertain. V lost 5 bases to trimming and J lost 7 bases, with 8 bases between them. Germline lookup yields CDR1 GTSNPN and CDR2 SVGIG (reference sequence). The CDR3 length is 11 residues. For the CDR3, the DNA is TGTGCCTGGTACTGGGGCGGGGAGCTGTTTTTT. This translates into CAWYWGGELFF.

V and J are TRBV27 and TRBJ2-6, with D hard to call. Looked up from germline, CDR1 is MNHEY and CDR2 is SMNVEV (reference sequence). The CDR3 consists of 14 residues. Trimming cost V 5 bases and J 0 bases, with 5 bases left between them. CDR3 nucleotides: TGTGCCAGCAGTGCTCACTCTGGGGCCAACGTCCTGACTTTC. This gives the protein CASSAHSGANVLTF. Full variable domain (missing parts from reference TRBV27 and TRBJ2-6): EAQVTQNPRYLITVTGKKLTVTCSQNMNHEYMSWYRQDPGLGLRQIYYSMNVEVTDKGDVPEGYKVSRKEKRNFPLILESPSPNQTSLYFCASSAHSGANVLTFGAGSRLTVL.

CDR3 DNA sequence: TGTGCCAGCAGTTCCCTCCAGCAGAACACTGAAGCTTTCTTT. Protein sequence: CASSSLQQNTEAFF. The V and J genes are TRBV6-5 and TRBJ1-1, with D hard to call. Trimming took 4 bases from V and 1 from J, leaving 10 bases between them. The CDR3 loop spans 14 amino acids. Germline V gene data show CDR1 as MNHEY and CDR2 as SVGAGI.

The chain is built from TRBV7-3 and TRBJ2-7, with D uncertain. Germline V gene lookup returns CDR1 SGHTA and CDR2 FQGTGA. The germline V and J ends were trimmed by 3 bases and 1 base, with 7 bases remaining between them. The CDR3 is 13 amino acids. The CDR3 spells CASSFDVSYEQYF. In DNA, the CDR3 is TGTGCCAGCAGCTTTGATGTATCCTACGAGCAGTACTTC. The complete variable domain, with remaining parts taken from reference TRBV7-3 and TRBJ2-7, reads GAGVSQTPSNKVTEKGKYVELRCDPISGHTALYWYRQSLGQGPEFLIYFQGTGAADDSGLPNDRFFAVRPEGSVSTLKIQRTERGDSAVYLCASSFDVSYEQYFGPGTRLTVT.

The J gene is TRBJ2-7, the V gene TRBV20-1; 9 bases map to TRBD2. CDR1 and CDR2 (germline): DFQATT, SNEGSKA (reference sequence). This CDR3 has 15 amino acids. V lost 3 bases, J lost 0 bases, and 6 bases stayed unmatched. Here the CDR3 reads CSASSGSLPSYEQYF. CDR3 DNA sequence: TGCAGTGCTAGTAGCGGGAGTCTCCCCTCCTACGAGCAGTACTTC.

The gene calls are TRBV6-1 and TRBJ2-7, with D perhaps TRBD1 (5 bases). Deletions cut 2 bases from V and 3 bases from J, with 8 bases between. From germline, CDR1 is MNHNS and CDR2 SASEGT. The CDR3 has 13 amino acids. CDR3 DNA: TGTGCCAGCAGTGAAAAGACAGTCTACGAGCAGTACTTC. Translated, it gives CASSEKTVYEQYF.

The chain combines TRBV27 with TRBJ2-1; 7 bases align to TRBD2. V lost 5 bases, J lost 7 bases, and 11 bases stayed unmatched. The germline V gene encodes CDR1 MNHEY and CDR2 SMNVEV (reference sequence). The CDR3 runs to 15 residues. CDR3 bases: TGTGCCAGCAGTCCAAAAGGGTGGGGGGGGAATGAGCAGTTCTTC. Amino acids: CASSPKGWGGNEQFF.

The rearrangement joins TRBV5-6 to TRBJ2-1; 13 nucleotides agree with TRBD2. The CDR3 extends over 16 amino acids. Germline V CDR1 and CDR2: SGHDT, YYEEEE. Trimming at V came to 4 bases and at J to 8 bases, leaving 9 bases not matched to a gene. The CDR3 DNA reads as TGTGCCAGCAGCCTTACTAGCGGGGGGGCGTTCGATGAGCAGTTCTTC. Its translation: CASSLTSGGAFDEQFF.

The chain employs TRBV19 and TRBJ1-5; TRBD1 matches at 9 bases. The V and J ends lost 2 bases and 2 bases, in that order; junction bases with no gene match: 1. Germline lookup yields CDR1 LNHDA and CDR2 SQIVND (reference sequence). The CDR3 length is 15 residues. The CDR3 nucleotides are TGTGCCAGTAGTATACGGGACAGGGGCAATCAGCCCCAGCATTTT. Protein sequence: CASSIRDRGNQPQHF.

This chain connects TRBV28 to TRBJ2-7, with D tentatively TRBD1 (5 bases). Germline CDR1 reads MDHEN; CDR2 reads SYDVKM. The CDR3 has 13 amino acids. V gave up 7 bases and J gave up 0 bases, with 10 bases separating them. The CDR3 is CASTLDNSYEQYF. CDR3 nucleotides: TGTGCCAGCACCTTGGACAACTCCTACGAGCAGTACTTC. Together with reference TRBV28 and TRBJ2-7, the CDR3 gives the full variable domain: DVKVTQSSRYLVKRTGEKVFLECVQDMDHENMFWYRQDPGLGLRLIYFSYDVKMKEKGDIPEGYSVSREKKERFSLILESASTNQTSMYLCASTLDNSYEQYFGPGTRLTVT.

The chain uses TRBV11-1 and TRBJ2-7, with 8 bases fitting TRBD1. This CDR3 contains 14 residues. J gave up 0 bases and V 4 bases, and 2 bases lay outside the gene matches. CDR1 is SGHAT and CDR2 is FQDESV in the germline V gene (reference sequence). The DNA for the CDR3 is TGTGCCAGCAGCTCGACAGGGGTCTCCTACGAGCAGTACTTC. The encoded protein is CASSSTGVSYEQYF.

The V gene is TRBV6-5, the J gene TRBJ2-1; TRBD1 agrees at 8 bases. Germline CDR1 reads MNHEY; CDR2 reads SVGAGI. This CDR3 contains 15 residues. The trim removed 5 bases at V and 12 bases at J, leaving 15 bases unmatched. The CDR3 DNA is TGTGCCAGCAGTCCGACAGGGGATGGGAGTCTAGGGCAGTTCTTC. It is translated as CASSPTGDGSLGQFF.

The chain combines TRBV12-3 or TRBV12-4 with TRBJ2-3; D possibly corresponds to TRBD1 (5 bases). The ends were cut back, 4 bases at V and 0 bases at J, with 8 bases in the middle. The CDR3 consists of 14 residues. The chain's CDR3 is CASSYRLSTDTQYF. In DNA form, the CDR3 reads TGTGCCAGCAGTTACAGGCTAAGCACAGATACGCAGTATTTT.

The genes are TRBV18 and TRBJ1-1, with 7 positions matching TRBD1. The germline V gene encodes CDR1 KGHSH and CDR2 LQKENI. The CDR3 is 15 residues long. Trimming cost V 3 bases and J 0 bases; bases outside gene matches: 4. Here the CDR3 reads CASSPIGQVNTEAFF. The CDR3 DNA is TGTGCCAGCTCACCCATCGGACAGGTGAACACTGAAGCTTTCTTT.

This sequence joins TRBV7-8 and TRBJ2-1, with TRBD1 matching over 7 bases. The CDR3 runs 15 residues. J gave up 4 bases and V 4 bases, and 7 bases lay outside the gene matches. The germline V gene encodes CDR1 SGHVS and CDR2 FQNEAQ. The CDR3, as DNA: TGTGCCAGCAGCTCGGAACAGGGGATATACAATGAGCAGTTCTTC. Translation: CASSSEQGIYNEQFF.

The CDR3 sequence is CASSPGRLGTRGYEQYF. The CDR3 coding sequence is TGCGCCAGCAGCCCCGGAAGACTTGGGACTAGAGGTTACGAGCAGTACTTC. The rearrangement links TRBV4-3 to TRBJ2-7; 8 nucleotides align to TRBD2. V was clipped by 4 bases and J by 4 bases; unmatched bases: 15. The germline gives CDR1 LGHNA, CDR2 YSLEER. CDR3 size: 17 residues.

V and J are TRBV9 and TRBJ1-4; D may be TRBD1 (5 bases). The V end was cut by 5 bases, the J end by 5 bases, with 16 bases between. Germline assignment: CDR1 SGDLS and CDR2 YYNGEE. This CDR3 spans 15 amino acids. In DNA, the CDR3 is TGTGCCAGCAGTGCCGCCGGGACGAGGAATGAAAAACTGTTTTTT. Protein: CASSAAGTRNEKLFF.

The rearrangement links TRBV3-1 to TRBJ2-1, with 7 nucleotides matching TRBD2. Germline-derived CDR1 and CDR2 are LGHDT and YNNKEL (reference sequence). The V gene end was trimmed by 3 bases and the J gene end by 5 bases; junction bases not matched to a gene: 4. There are 14 residues in the CDR3. CDR3 sequence: CASSQGLTNNEQFF. CDR3 nucleotides: TGTGCCAGCAGCCAGGGACTAACGAACAATGAGCAGTTCTTC.

The chain carries TRBV6-2 or TRBV6-3 and TRBJ2-1, with 15 bases identical to TRBD2. Germline CDR1 is MNHEY and CDR2 is SVGEGT. The CDR3 extends over 22 amino acids. J gave up 5 bases and V 7 bases, and 24 bases lay outside the gene matches. The CDR3 region has the DNA TGTGCCAGCATTTCCCGGGCAGGGGCTGGGACTAGCGGGAGGTTAAGGGACAATGAGCAGTTCTTC. Translated: CASISRAGAGTSGRLRDNEQFF.

This chain connects TRBV6-6 to TRBJ1-1, with TRBD1 as a possible D gene (5 bases). V lost 6 bases and J lost 4, with 15 bases in between. This CDR3 spans 14 amino acids. From germline, CDR1 is MNHNY and CDR2 SVGAGI (reference sequence). CDR3 sequence: CASSPYGGVTEAFF. For the CDR3, the DNA is TGTGCCAGCAGCCCATATGGGGGGGTCACTGAAGCTTTCTTT.

This rearrangement joins TRBV7-9 to TRBJ2-7; possible D gene TRBD1, 6 bases. This CDR3 region has 14 residues. Per the germline V gene, CDR1 is SEHNR and CDR2 is FQNEAQ (reference sequence). Trimming took 6 bases from V and 4 from J, leaving 16 bases between them. The CDR3 DNA is TGTGCCAGCAGACCCACCGGGACACAATACGAGCAGTACTTC. Its translation: CASRPTGTQYEQYF.

The chain couples TRBV30 to TRBJ2-6, with 8 nucleotides matching TRBD1. Germline V gene data show CDR1 as GTSNPN and CDR2 as SVGIG (reference sequence). The CDR3 runs to 20 residues. V trimming: 2 bases; J trimming: 0 bases; junction bases outside the gene matches: 15. The CDR3 DNA follows: TGTGCCTGGAGTTCCGGACAGGGCGTACTATCTTACTCTGGGGCCAACGTCCTGACTTTC. This sequence encodes CAWSSGQGVLSYSGANVLTF.

This chain joins TRBV20-1 and TRBJ2-2; 8 bases agree with TRBD2. From germline, CDR1 is DFQATT and CDR2 SNEGSKA (reference sequence). V lost 0 bases to trimming and J lost 3 bases; unmatched junction nucleotides: 3. The CDR3 spans 15 residues. Here the CDR3 reads CSARDGGADTGELFF. The CDR3, as DNA: TGCAGTGCTAGAGACGGGGGGGCGGACACCGGGGAGCTGTTTTTT.

V usage is TRBV9 and J usage is TRBJ1-3; D remains ambiguous. The CDR3 is made up of 15 amino acids. V lost 0 bases and J 4 bases, leaving 11 bases between the germline ends. Germline V gives CDR1 SGDLS, CDR2 YYNGEE. The CDR3 DNA reads as TGTGCCAGCAGCGTAGTCGGGGAATCGGGAAACACCATATATTTT. It is translated as CASSVVGESGNTIYF.

The CDR3 sequence is CASPLGGADTEAFF. In DNA form, the CDR3 reads TGTGCCAGCCCCCTCGGGGGGGCAGACACTGAAGCTTTCTTT. The chain combines TRBV30 with TRBJ1-1; D is possibly TRBD1 (6 bases). Germline lookup yields CDR1 GTSNPN and CDR2 SVGIG (reference sequence). The V gene lost 8 bases and the J gene lost 3 bases, with 19 bases spanning the gap. CDR3 length: 14 residues. The full variable domain, in which reference TRBV30 and TRBJ1-1 provide the parts outside the CDR3, is SQTIHQWPATLVQPVGSPLSLECTVEGTSNPNLYWYRQAAGRGLQLLFYSVGIGQISSEVPQNLSASRPQDRQFILSSKKLLLSDSGFYLCASPLGGADTEAFFGQGTRLTVV.